Below, 14 T cell receptor beta chains from the same sample are listed, as sequenced in a study of shared clonotypes between healthy human individuals. TCRdb keeps only in-frame clones here, not all; method: immunoSEQ multiplex PCR. The table includes some 1 million clones, about 70% detected once. The sample comprised memory CD4+ T cells sorted from blood. Subset denoted: CD45RA-negative fraction. Every receptor here comes from a man aged 18 to 29 in good health.

This chain's CDR3 is CASSWTSGTDTQYF. CDR3 coding DNA: TGTGCCAGTAGTTGGACTAGCGGCACAGATACGCAGTATTTT. The chain links TRBV19 to TRBJ2-3; 9 bases match TRBD2. The CDR3 is 14 residues long. CDR1 and CDR2 (germline): LNHDA, SQIVND (reference sequence). Trimming cost V 5 bases and J 1 base; bases outside gene matches: 1.

The V call is TRBV2, the J call TRBJ1-2; D might be TRBD1 (5 bases). The CDR3 has 13 residues. V was trimmed by 10 bases and J by 4 bases, leaving 16 bases between them. Germline values: CDR1 SNHLY, CDR2 FYNNEI. CDR3 region: CATLEATGYGYTF. The CDR3 region has the DNA TGTGCCACCCTCGAGGCAACAGGCTATGGCTACACCTTC.

The chain recombines TRBV28 with TRBJ1-4; no definite D call. CDR3 length: 15 residues. The V and J ends lost 8 bases and 2 bases respectively, with 15 bases between them. The germline V gene has CDR1 MDHEN and CDR2 SYDVKM. This CDR3 reads CASQPSGVTNEKLFF. CDR3 bases: TGTGCCAGCCAGCCGAGCGGGGTCACTAATGAAAAACTGTTTTTT.

This clone was seen just once. The chain uses TRBV7-9 and TRBJ2-7; 9 nucleotides agree with TRBD1. CDR3 length equals 15 residues. Trimming cost V 0 bases and J 4 bases; bases outside gene matches: 4. Germline V gene data show CDR1 as SEHNR and CDR2 as FQNEAQ (reference sequence). CDR3 in DNA: TGTGCCAGCAGCTTAGCAGGGACAGGGCTTTACGAGCAGTACTTC. Its protein product is CASSLAGTGLYEQYF.

This clone appeared a few times. One junction end disagrees with the germline gene, perhaps due to a read error. The chain employs TRBV7-7 and TRBJ1-3; TRBD1 aligns across 7 bases. Germline V gene sequence: CDR1 SSHAT, CDR2 FNYEAQ (reference sequence). The CDR3 length is 13 residues. The CDR3 loop reads CASSQDRGNTIYF. The DNA for the CDR3 is TGTGCTAGCAGCCAGGACAGGGGAAACACCATATATTTT. The variable domain in full, completed from reference TRBV7-7 and TRBJ1-3, reads GAGVSQSPRYKVTKRGQDVTLRCDPISSHATLYWYQQALGQGPEFLTYFNYEAQPDKSGLPSDRFSAERPEGSISTLTIQRTEQRDSAMYRCASSQDRGNTIYFGEGSWLTVV.

CDR3 sequence (DNA): TGTGCCCTAGCTGGCCAAGAGACCCAGTACTTC. This sequence encodes CALAGQETQYF. The rearrangement joins TRBV2 to TRBJ2-5, with a tentative D call TRBD2 (5 bases). CDR1 is SNHLY, CDR2 FYNNEI, per germline. Trimming removed 11 bases at V and 1 base at J, with 8 bases between. The CDR3 loop spans 11 amino acids.

This chain connects TRBV19 to TRBJ2-3; TRBD1 matches at 7 bases. The CDR3 contains 16 residues. After removal of 0 bases from V and 4 bases from J, the junction contained 7 bases not matched to a gene. Germline V gene lookup returns CDR1 LNHDA and CDR2 SQIVND (reference sequence). DNA for the CDR3: TGTGCCAGTAGTATAGACCGACAGGGAACGGCAGATACGCAGTATTTT. It codes for CASSIDRQGTADTQYF. Based on the CDR3 plus reference TRBV19 and TRBJ2-3, the full variable domain is DGGITQSPKYLFRKEGQNVTLSCEQNLNHDAMYWYRQDPGQGLRLIYYSQIVNDFQKGDIAEGYSVSREKKESFPLTVTSAQKNPTAFYLCASSIDRQGTADTQYFGPGTRLTVL.

The chain couples TRBV19 to TRBJ2-3, with 8 bases fitting TRBD1. CDR1 is LNHDA and CDR2 is SQIVND in the germline V gene (reference sequence). V dropped 6 bases and J dropped 1; count of bases not matched to a gene: 0. The CDR3 is made up of 13 amino acids. CDR3 nucleotides: TGTGCCAGTAGGGACAGGGGCACAGATACGCAGTATTTT. Amino acids: CASRDRGTDTQYF.

The chain recombines TRBV7-8 with TRBJ2-7, with TRBD2 matching over 9 bases. The CDR3 has 15 amino acids. Germline V gene sequence: CDR1 SGHVS, CDR2 FQNEAQ. Trimming at V came to 5 bases and at J to 2 bases, leaving 7 bases not matched to a gene. CDR3 in amino acids: CASSGLAGRAYEQYF. CDR3 bases: TGTGCCAGCAGCGGGCTAGCGGGGCGGGCCTACGAGCAGTACTTC.

This rearrangement joins TRBV7-2 to TRBJ2-3; 8 bases are shared with TRBD2. The length of the CDR3 is 19 residues. CDR1 is SGHTA and CDR2 is FQGNSA in the germline V gene. V trimming: 5 bases; J trimming: 0 bases; junction bases outside the gene matches: 16. The DNA of the CDR3 is TGTGCCAGCAGCGGGCGGGGAAAGCGGGGGACACCTAGCACAGATACGCAGTATTTT. As protein: CASSGRGKRGTPSTDTQYF.

This clone came up once. The chain uses TRBV29-1 and TRBJ2-5, with no clear D. Trimming took off 0 bases at V and 5 bases at J, with 16 bases between the two ends. The CDR3 is 15 amino acids. Germline CDR1 SQVTM, CDR2 ANQGSEA. CDR3 sequence: CSVEDGTAKWETQYF. In DNA, the CDR3 is TGCAGCGTTGAAGATGGAACGGCGAAGTGGGAGACCCAGTACTTC.

The gene calls are TRBV6-5 and TRBJ1-5, with D possibly being TRBD1 (6 bases). Germline V gene data show CDR1 as MNHEY and CDR2 as SVGAGI. Trimming shortened V by 6 bases and J by 2 bases, and 14 bases separated the two germline ends. This CDR3 region has 15 residues. The CDR3 nucleotides are TGTGCCAGCAGCCGAATGACAGGCGGCAATCAGCCCCAGCATTTT. The encoded protein is CASSRMTGGNQPQHF.

J is TRBJ2-7 and V is TRBV5-5; D not resolved. V lost 4 bases, J lost 7 bases, and 9 bases lay in between. Germline-derived CDR1 and CDR2 are SGHKS and YYEKEE (reference sequence). The CDR3 sequence is 11 residues long. Written as DNA, the CDR3 is TGTGCCAGCAGCACGGAGTGGGAGCAGTACTTC. Protein sequence: CASSTEWEQYF.

The rearrangement joins TRBV7-9 to TRBJ1-3; 7 nucleotides line up with TRBD1. CDR1 and CDR2 (germline): SEHNR, FQNEAQ (reference sequence). CDR3 length: 15 amino acids. The V and J ends lost 6 bases and 4 bases, in that order; junction bases with no gene match: 9. The CDR3 nucleotides are TGTGCCAGCAGTTTGGACAGGTCTACAGGAAACACCATATATTTT. Its protein product is CASSLDRSTGNTIYF.